A single sample gave rise to the 9 T cell receptor beta chains below, sequenced in a study of blood T cell repertoires in COVID-19. TCRdb keeps only in-frame clones here, not all; method: immunoSEQ multiplex PCR. Of 150,000 or so clones detected, less than 85% appear once; the ten largest clones hold around 18%. Sample: PBMCs or T cells enriched from blood (not recorded which). The receptors were sampled from a man in his 60s who had recovered from COVID-19.

The chain employs TRBV28 and TRBJ2-1; D ambiguous. From germline, CDR1 is MDHEN and CDR2 SYDVKM. CDR3 length: 14 residues. Trimming removed 6 bases at V and 6 bases at J, with 15 bases between. Here the CDR3 reads CASSKPPVSNEQFF. The CDR3 DNA follows: TGTGCCAGCAGCAAACCCCCAGTATCCAATGAGCAGTTCTTC.

The genes are TRBV28 and TRBJ2-5; TRBD1 aligns across 7 bases. Per germline, CDR1 MDHEN and CDR2 SYDVKM. The CDR3 is 14 residues long. V shed 5 bases and J 2 bases; nucleotides not matched to a gene: 5. The DNA of the CDR3 is TGTGCCAGCAGTCGGGGACAGAGACAAGAGACCCAGTACTTC. Amino acid sequence: CASSRGQRQETQYF.

V usage is TRBV6-6 and J usage is TRBJ2-3; TRBD2 aligns across 11 bases. J gave up 2 bases and V 7 bases, and 8 bases lay outside the gene matches. The CDR3 loop spans 16 amino acids. CDR1 and CDR2 from the germline V gene are MNHNY and SVGAGI (reference sequence). This CDR3 reads CASTLTSGRDTDTQYF. The CDR3 DNA reads TGTGCCAGCACCCTAACTAGCGGGAGAGACACAGATACGCAGTATTTT.

The J gene is TRBJ2-3, the V gene TRBV2; 7 bases are a match to TRBD2. Germline assignment: CDR1 SNHLY and CDR2 FYNNEI. Trimming removed 7 bases from V and 0 bases from J; junction bases left unmatched: 10. The CDR3 is made up of 16 amino acids. CDR3 in amino acids: CASNREGITSTDTQYF. The DNA of the CDR3 is TGTGCCAGCAATAGGGAGGGAATAACTAGCACAGATACGCAGTATTTT.

This clone showed up just a few times. V gene TRBV2 combines with J gene TRBJ2-7, with TRBD1 as a possible D gene (5 bases). V lost 2 bases and J lost 2, with 7 bases in between. This CDR3 is 13 amino acids long. Germline CDR1 is SNHLY and CDR2 is FYNNEI. The CDR3 nucleotides are TGTGCCAGCAGTGAACAGGGTCCCTACGAGCAGTACTTC. Protein product: CASSEQGPYEQYF.

J is TRBJ2-1 and V is TRBV15; maybe TRBD2 (5 bases). V was pared by 3 bases and J by 0 bases, with 9 bases between. The germline V gene has CDR1 LNHNV and CDR2 YYDKDF (reference sequence). The length of the CDR3 is 15 residues. CDR3 sequence: CATSRTTLSYNEQFF. The CDR3 DNA reads as TGTGCCACCAGCAGGACTACACTCTCCTACAATGAGCAGTTCTTC.

The rearrangement links TRBV20-1 to TRBJ2-3; TRBD1 matches 9 bases. The length of the CDR3 is 18 residues. Germline-derived CDR1 and CDR2 are DFQATT and SNEGSKA (reference sequence). With V trimmed by 3 bases and J by 2 bases, 15 bases remained unmatched. The CDR3, as DNA: TGCAGTGCTAGTGTCACAGGGGGCGGCAGGGACACCACAGATACGCAGTATTTT. This translates into CSASVTGGGRDTTDTQYF.

This rearrangement joins TRBV28 to TRBJ2-6; a possible D gene is TRBD1 (6 bases). CDR1 is MDHEN, CDR2 SYDVKM, per germline. Trimming pared 6 bases from V and 4 bases from J, leaving 16 bases between. The CDR3 length is 16 residues. The CDR3, as DNA: TGTGCCAGCAGGACCCCGGGGACATCCGGGGCCAACGTCCTGACTTTC. It translates to CASRTPGTSGANVLTF. Complete variable domain (other parts from reference TRBV28 and TRBJ2-6): DVKVTQSSRYLVKRTGEKVFLECVQDMDHENMFWYRQDPGLGLRLIYFSYDVKMKEKGDIPEGYSVSREKKERFSLILESASTNQTSMYLCASRTPGTSGANVLTFGAGSRLTVL.

The chain combines TRBV7-2 with TRBJ2-1, with 9 bases lining up with TRBD2. The ends lost 3 bases at V and 0 bases at J; junction bases unmatched: 0. The CDR3 is 15 residues long. The V gene's germline CDR1 is SGHTA and CDR2 FQGNSA. CDR3 bases: TGTGCCAGCAGCTTTAGCGGGAGCTCCTACAATGAGCAGTTCTTC. This gives the protein CASSFSGSSYNEQFF.